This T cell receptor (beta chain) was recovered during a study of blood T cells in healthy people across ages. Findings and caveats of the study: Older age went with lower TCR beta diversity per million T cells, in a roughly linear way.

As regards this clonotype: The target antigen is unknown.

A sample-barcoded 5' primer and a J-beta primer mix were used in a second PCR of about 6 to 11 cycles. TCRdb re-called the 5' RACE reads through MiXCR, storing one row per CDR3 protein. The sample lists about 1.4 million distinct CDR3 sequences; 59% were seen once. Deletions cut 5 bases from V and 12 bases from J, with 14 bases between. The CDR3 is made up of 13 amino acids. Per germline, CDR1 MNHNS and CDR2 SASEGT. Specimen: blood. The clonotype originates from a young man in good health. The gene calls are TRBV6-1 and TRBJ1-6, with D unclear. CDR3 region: CASSSVEEEPLHF. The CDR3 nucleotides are TGTGCCAGCAGTTCGGTAGAAGAGGAACCCCTCCACTTT.